This TCR beta chain originates from a study of blood T cell repertoires in COVID-19. Authors' methods: Scientists estimated how many nucleated cells there were by amplifying reference gene primers. Only in-frame clones appear in the TCRdb table, and some are missing; sequencing was by immunoSEQ multiplex PCR. V, J and clone size derive from that table, while D and trimming were established from the DNA sequence. The repertoire consists of about 43,000 clones, with about nine tenths occurring once and the leading ten covering 7% to 9%. CDR3 length: 14 amino acids. V lost 5 bases and J lost 6; bases outside the gene matches: 10. Germline V gives CDR1 KGHSH, CDR2 LQKENI.

This TCR came from a man in his sixties with active COVID-19. The V call is TRBV18, the J call TRBJ2-7; 7 positions match TRBD1. Sequenced material: peripheral blood. This CDR3 is CASSSEDRRIEQYF. CDR3 DNA: TGTGCCAGCTCATCCGAGGACAGGCGGATCGAGCAGTACTTC.